The sequence of this TCR beta chain was determined in a study of cytomegalovirus exposure and HLA in healthy donors (dated by TCRdb to 2016 to 2017). With regard to the full study: According to a later analysis, the 110 or so validation repertoires were produced on the same platform as the 666 repertoires of the first cohort. The study aimed to test whether signatures of past pathogen exposure could be identified by cataloging public T cell receptors. Along with the roughly 710-subject first cohort, a separate validation cohort of over a hundred different subjects was used. High-throughput TCR immunosequencing, statistical association of individual TCRs with disease status, and machine learning were combined to predict cytomegalovirus infection status. Here is what the overall study found, with its caveats: A total of fewer than 200 TCR beta chains were listed by the study as associated with cytomegalovirus. In both the original and validation cohorts, the classifier was reported to diagnose cytomegalovirus status with high specificity and sensitivity. Most TCR sequences were seen in very few donors, while some public TCRs were found in many individuals. According to the authors, the approach could potentially be generalized to other disease states and immunological phenotypes. Of the cluster scores, 85% to 95% were above 0 in a later analysis, which found that TCRs clustered in the first cohort also tended to co-occur in the 120 validation repertoires. In vitro tests confirmed that a few of the cytomegalovirus-associated TCR beta chains recognize cytomegalovirus antigens. A later analysis had no HLA typing for the validation cohort, so co-occurrence there was scored across all 130 or so repertoires.

Receptor amplification or capture employed the immunoSEQ multiplex PCR assay. The paper's data handling went like this. To diagnose cytomegalovirus status from the catalog of TCR beta chain sequences, a statistical classification framework was built. Sourced from immuneACCESS, this table was stored by TCRdb with only in-frame sequences that have V and J called. A share of the clones is absent; for the studies checked, an unresolved V gene accounts for under half, and the remainder has no known explanation. V and J calls and clone size come straight from that table; D and trimming were deduced from the DNA. Present in this sample are around 200,000 clones, 80% to 85% of which were seen just once. The ten most abundant clones make up around 2.8% of the sample. Turning to this clone: Its antigen remains unidentified. There are no base qualities to consult, and no much larger clone falls within one base.

Separate from the roughly 650-subject first cohort, the validation cohort of roughly 120 subjects was the group to which the donors belonged. The germline V gene yields MNHNS for CDR1 and SASEGT for CDR2. The CDR3 spans 14 residues, from the cysteine through the phenylalanine. Here the CDR3 DNA is all that survives: 42 bases in frame from base 1. V gives up 9 bases and J gives up 2 bases, and the segment between their germline ends measures 16 bases. Input material: PBMCs. The clonotype was recovered from a woman younger than 35 in good health and CMV-seropositive. This receptor chain uses TRBV6-1 and TRBJ2-5; a weak D assignment points to TRBD1 (5 bases agree). The DNA sequence is given as TGTGCCAGTGGTGGCAGGGCATGGCAAGAGACCCAGTACTTC. The encoded protein is CASGGRAWQETQYF.